The clone carrying this TCR beta chain was seen a handful of times. Scientists amplified the TCR beta CDR3 regions from RNA transcripts. First-round RT-PCR relied on HTBI primers, and a second-round multiplex PCR came next. TCRdb itself ran the multiplex PCR reads through MiXCR, one entry per CDR3 protein. The table includes about 1.1 million distinct CDR3 sequences, 35% to 40% detected once. This record comes from a study of Graves' ophthalmopathy and Graves' hyperthyroidism. Study details: Stable hyperthyroid donors showed no ophthalmopathy during 18 months follow-up.

The CDR3 contains 16 residues. Germline V lookup: CDR1 DFQATT, CDR2 SNEGSKA (reference sequence). V was pared by 3 bases and J by 1 base, with 8 bases of the junction left unmatched. New diagnoses, under 2 months' duration, and ages 18 to 65 characterized the hyperthyroidism patients. V is TRBV20-1 and J is TRBJ2-5; TRBD2 matches 10 bases. This receptor was obtained from an adult man with Graves' hyperthyroidism. Material: peripheral blood or thyroid tissue (not recorded which). The CDR3 DNA follows: TGCAGTGCTAGGGACCTAGCGGGGGCCCTCCAAGAGACCCAGTACTTC. The encoded protein is CSARDLAGALQETQYF.